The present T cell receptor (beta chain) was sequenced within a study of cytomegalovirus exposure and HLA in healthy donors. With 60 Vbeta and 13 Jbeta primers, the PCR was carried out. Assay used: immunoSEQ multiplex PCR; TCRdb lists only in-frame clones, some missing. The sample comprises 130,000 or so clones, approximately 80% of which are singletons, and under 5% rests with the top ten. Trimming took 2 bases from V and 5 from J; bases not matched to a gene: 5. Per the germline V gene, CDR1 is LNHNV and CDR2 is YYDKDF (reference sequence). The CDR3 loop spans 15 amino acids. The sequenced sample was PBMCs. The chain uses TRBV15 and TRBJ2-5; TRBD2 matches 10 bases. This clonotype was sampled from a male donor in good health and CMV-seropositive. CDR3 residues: CATSRLAGALETQYF. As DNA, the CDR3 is TGTGCCACCAGCAGACTAGCGGGGGCCCTGGAGACCCAGTACTTC.